This record looks at one T cell receptor beta chain sequence and its context. Its antigen is currently unknown. The data originate from a study of shared clonotypes between healthy human individuals. Findings and limits, study-wide: As a rule, naive subsets had a larger estimated richness than memory subsets.

Sequenced by immunoSEQ multiplex PCR; TCRdb stores in-frame clones only, minus some. The sample records 2 million to 2.5 million clones, approximately 95% being singletons. The sequence came from a man aged 18-30 years in good health. Some clones in this sample may be carry-over from other donors' samples. Sample: naive CD4+ T cells from PBMCs. Subset of the sample: CD45RA+ positively selected.

The CDR3 DNA reads as TGTGCCAGCAGCGTAAAGGGGACTAGCGGGGGTACCTACGAGCAGTACTTC. This codes for CASSVKGTSGGTYEQYF. V and J are TRBV7-2 and TRBJ2-7, with 14 nucleotides matching TRBD2. V lost 5 bases to trimming and J lost 2 bases; unmatched junction nucleotides: 8. The CDR3 loop spans 17 amino acids. Germline CDR1 reads SGHTA; CDR2 reads FQGNSA. Using reference TRBV7-2 and TRBJ2-7 for the parts outside the CDR3, the full variable domain is GAGVSQSPSNKVTEKGKDVELRCDPISGHTALYWYRQSLGQGLEFLIYFQGNSAPDKSGLPSDRFSAERTGGSVSTLTIQRTQQEDSAVYLCASSVKGTSGGTYEQYFGPGTRLTVT.